This is a list of T cell receptor beta chains from one sample in a study of siplizumab effects on memory and regulatory T cells. The table came from immunoSEQ multiplex PCR; TCRdb's copy has only in-frame clones and leaves some out. The repertoire holds approximately 94,000 clones, with under 95% as singletons. The material sequenced was CD8+ T cells sorted from blood. The receptors stem from a human donor in good health. Each CDR3 is given with its conserved first and last residue. A D gene is named only where the DNA matches it firmly. Not every row has a clone size; where given, it reads once, few, many or a size class.

clone size: once; J gene: TRBJ2-5; D gene: NA; V gene: TRBV6-4; CDR3 protein: CASRDSKETQYF; CDR3 DNA: TGTGCCAGCAGGGACAGTAAAGAGACCCAGTACTTC
clone size: NA; J gene: TRBJ1-2; D gene: NA; V gene: TRBV19; CDR3 protein: CASSITAFVYGYTF; CDR3 DNA: TGTGCCAGTAGTATAACAGCTTTCGTCTATGGCTACACCTTC
clone size: few; J gene: TRBJ1-5; D gene: NA; V gene: TRBV30; CDR3 protein: CARKGPQHF; CDR3 DNA: TGTGCCCGGAAGGGGCCCCAGCATTTT
clone size: NA; J gene: TRBJ1-6; D gene: TRBD1; V gene: TRBV27; CDR3 protein: CASTPMGDRFSPLHF; CDR3 DNA: TGTGCCAGCACCCCTATGGGGGACAGGTTCTCACCCCTCCACTTT
clone size: NA; J gene: TRBJ2-7; D gene: NA; V gene: TRBV11-2; CDR3 protein: CASSSDHYEQYF; CDR3 DNA: TGTGCCAGCAGCTCCGACCACTACGAGCAGTACTTC
clone size: NA; J gene: TRBJ1-1; D gene: TRBD1; V gene: TRBV6-5; CDR3 protein: CASSAGTGEAFF; CDR3 DNA: TGTGCCAGCAGTGCCGGGACAGGGGAAGCTTTCTTT
clone size: NA; J gene: TRBJ2-7; D gene: TRBD2; V gene: TRBV7-3; CDR3 protein: CASSLVAGGPDEQYF; CDR3 DNA: TGTGCCAGCAGCCTCGTAGCGGGAGGGCCCGACGAGCAGTACTTC
clone size: NA; J gene: TRBJ2-3; D gene: TRBD2; V gene: TRBV29-1; CDR3 protein: CSGTPGGRGTDTQYF; CDR3 DNA: TGCAGCGGAACACCGGGGGGACGGGGCACAGATACGCAGTATTTT
clone size: once; J gene: TRBJ2-7; D gene: TRBD2; V gene: TRBV5-6; CDR3 protein: CASSLALAGGPWYEQYF; CDR3 DNA: TGTGCCAGCAGCTTGGCTCTAGCGGGAGGGCCGTGGTACGAGCAGTACTTC
clone size: NA; J gene: TRBJ2-1; D gene: NA; V gene: TRBV7-3; CDR3 protein: CASSLIVSGEQFF; CDR3 DNA: TGTGCCAGCAGCTTAATAGTCTCCGGGGAGCAGTTCTTC
clone size: NA; J gene: TRBJ2-7; D gene: TRBD2; V gene: TRBV7-9; CDR3 protein: CASSAGGAGQYF; CDR3 DNA: TGTGCCAGCAGCGCCGGGGGGGCTGGGCAGTACTTC
clone size: NA; J gene: TRBJ2-7; D gene: TRBD2; V gene: TRBV27; CDR3 protein: CASTYSGLSSYEQYF; CDR3 DNA: TGTGCCAGCACCTATAGCGGGCTAAGCTCCTACGAGCAGTACTTC
clone size: NA; J gene: TRBJ2-7; D gene: TRBD2; V gene: TRBV7-2; CDR3 protein: CASSSSLADSYEQYF; CDR3 DNA: TGTGCCAGCAGCTCCAGCCTAGCGGACTCCTACGAGCAGTACTTC
clone size: NA; J gene: TRBJ1-6; D gene: NA; V gene: TRBV5-1; CDR3 protein: CASSLVLDTGSPLHF; CDR3 DNA: TGCGCCAGCAGCTTGGTTTTGGACACGGGATCACCCCTCCACTTT
clone size: NA; J gene: TRBJ2-2; D gene: TRBD2; V gene: TRBV9; CDR3 protein: CASSVDGRGFSGELFF; CDR3 DNA: TGTGCCAGCAGCGTAGACGGGAGGGGATTCTCCGGGGAGCTGTTTTTT
clone size: NA; J gene: TRBJ2-7; D gene: NA; V gene: TRBV9; CDR3 protein: CASSVVSDTYEQYF; CDR3 DNA: TGTGCCAGCAGCGTGGTCAGCGACACCTACGAGCAGTACTTC
clone size: NA; J gene: TRBJ2-7; D gene: NA; V gene: TRBV7-2; CDR3 protein: CASSHGIDEQYF; CDR3 DNA: TGTGCCAGCAGCCACGGGATAGACGAGCAGTACTTC
clone size: NA; J gene: TRBJ1-5; D gene: NA; V gene: TRBV4-1; CDR3 protein: CASSKGSSPRQPQHF; CDR3 DNA: TGCGCCAGCAGTAAGGGTTCCTCTCCTCGACAGCCCCAGCATTTT